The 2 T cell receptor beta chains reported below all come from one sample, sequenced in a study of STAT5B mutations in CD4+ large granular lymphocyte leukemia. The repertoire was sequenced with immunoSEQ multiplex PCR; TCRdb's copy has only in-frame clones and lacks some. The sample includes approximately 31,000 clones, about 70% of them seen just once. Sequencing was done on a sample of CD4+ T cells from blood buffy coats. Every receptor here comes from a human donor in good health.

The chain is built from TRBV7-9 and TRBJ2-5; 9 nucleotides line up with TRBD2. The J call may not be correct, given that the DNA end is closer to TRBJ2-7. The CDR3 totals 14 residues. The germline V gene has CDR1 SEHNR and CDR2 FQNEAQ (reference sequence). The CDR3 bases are TGTGCCAGCAGCTTTAGCGGGGGATCCTACGAGCAGTACTTC. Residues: CASSFSGGSYEQYF.

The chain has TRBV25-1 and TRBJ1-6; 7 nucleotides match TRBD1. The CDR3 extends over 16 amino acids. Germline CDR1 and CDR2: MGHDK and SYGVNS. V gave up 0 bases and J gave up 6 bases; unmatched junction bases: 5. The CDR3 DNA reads TGTGCCAGCAGTGAATACGGGACAGCAATTAATTCACCCCTCCACTTT. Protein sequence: CASSEYGTAINSPLHF.